These 12 T cell receptor beta chains share one sample of origin, sequenced in a study of T cells expressing NK-cell markers. TCRdb reprocessed the 5' RACE reads and reports one entry per CDR3 protein, with no DNA. The sample's table shows a few hundred thousand distinct CDR3 sequences. The sequenced sample was blood T cells: a sorted CD56 or NKG2C T cell subset, CD4+ or CD8+ T cells, or bulk PBMC T cells (not recorded which). These receptors were taken from a man aged 18-69 years in good health.

The V call is TRBV29-1, the J call TRBJ1-1; there is no DNA to check the TCRdb D call of TRBD1. CDR1 and CDR2 (germline): SQVTM, ANQGSEA. The CDR3 covers 13 residues. The CDR3 reads CSVESEGGTEAFF.

The CDR3 spells CASSQRQGRDEAFF. The rearrangement joins TRBV4-1 to TRBJ1-1; the D gene TCRdb calls, TRBD1, cannot be checked with no DNA. Germline-derived CDR1 and CDR2 are MGHRA and YSYEKL. The CDR3 extends over 14 amino acids.

The V gene is TRBV5-1, the J gene TRBJ2-3; the TCRdb D gene call, TRBD2, has no DNA to confirm it. The germline CDR1 and CDR2 sequences are SGHRS and YFSETQ. The CDR3 has 18 residues. The CDR3 loop reads CASSLWTSGLVSTDTQYF.

The chain employs TRBV2 and TRBJ2-2; without DNA, the TCRdb call of TRBD1 cannot be checked. The CDR3 has 13 amino acids. Germline CDR1 reads SNHLY; CDR2 reads FYNNEI. This CDR3 reads CASRGQGTGELFF.

The J gene is TRBJ1-4, the V gene TRBV12-3 or TRBV12-4. This CDR3 region has 14 residues. The chain's CDR3 is CASSPLASNEKLFF.

V usage is TRBV20-1 and J usage is TRBJ1-3. The CDR3 extends over 15 amino acids. Germline V CDR1 and CDR2: DFQATT, SNEGSKA (reference sequence). CDR3 region: CSARVLAGAGNTIYF.

CDR3 loop: CASSRPGQGTYNEQFF. J is TRBJ2-1 and V is TRBV14; TCRdb designates TRBD1, a call that cannot be tested without DNA. The CDR3 has 16 amino acids. The V gene's germline CDR1 is SGHDN and CDR2 FVKESK.

This CDR3 is CASSQGLAGGTLEQFF. The chain is built from TRBV14 and TRBJ2-1; the TCRdb D gene call, TRBD2, has no DNA to confirm it. The germline gives CDR1 SGHDN, CDR2 FVKESK. The CDR3 consists of 16 residues.

The V and J genes are TRBV7-9 and TRBJ2-2; TCRdb gives TRBD2 as the D gene, but with no DNA this cannot be confirmed. The CDR3 extends over 16 amino acids. Germline V gene sequence: CDR1 SEHNR, CDR2 FQNEAQ (reference sequence). CDR3 sequence: CASSLLQIRAGGELFF.

The chain has TRBV4-1 and TRBJ2-7; TCRdb's assignment of TRBD2 cannot be checked, as there is no DNA. This CDR3 region has 19 residues. Germline lookup yields CDR1 MGHRA and CDR2 YSYEKL. This chain's CDR3 is CASSQDYALASGGIYEQYF.

V and J are TRBV5-1 and TRBJ2-7; the TCRdb D gene call, TRBD2, has no DNA to confirm it. The CDR3 is made up of 17 amino acids. Germline-derived CDR1 and CDR2 are SGHRS and YFSETQ. The CDR3 reads CASSSGPGGGIVYEQYF.

This chain links TRBV2 with TRBJ2-7; the TRBD2 assignment by TCRdb is unverifiable without DNA. There are 15 residues in the CDR3. Germline CDR1 is SNHLY and CDR2 is FYNNEI. The CDR3 spells CASSEDEGFDNEQYF.